The 7 T cell receptor beta chains presented below share a single source sample, sequenced in a study of blood T cells in healthy people across ages. With a J-beta primer mix and a sample-barcoded 5' primer, a second PCR ran about 6 to 11 cycles. MiXCR, applied by TCRdb to the 5' RACE reads, yields one record per CDR3 protein. The sample has some 850,000 distinct CDR3 sequences; roughly 24% are singletons. This same sample was also part of a study on T cells of mothers and their children.

Sequences were obtained from blood. Source of these receptors: a boy aged 10-17 years in good health.

To note about this clonotype: This may come from a read error, since a much larger clone is one base off. The chain employs TRBV12-3 or TRBV12-4 and TRBJ2-5; D is undetermined. CDR3 length equals 14 residues. CDR3 DNA: TGTGCCAGCAGTTTCGCTGCGTACCAAGGGACCCAGTACTTC. Its protein is CASSFAAYQGTQYF.

The chain joins TRBV29-1 to TRBJ2-5; 7 nucleotides align to TRBD1. Judging by the DNA end, TRBJ2-1 fits better; the J call may be wrong. Germline values: CDR1 SQVTM, CDR2 ANQGSEA. The CDR3 is 14 amino acids. Here the CDR3 reads CSVGGDSMYNEQFF. CDR3 bases: TGCAGCGTTGGTGGGGACAGTATGTACAATGAGCAGTTCTTC.

This clonotype has more than one count but fewer than ten. The chain has TRBV24-1 and TRBJ1-5, with TRBD1 identical over 7 bases. Germline V lookup: CDR1 KGHDR, CDR2 SFDVKD. This CDR3 comprises 15 residues. The J segment lost 6 bases and the V segment lost 3 bases, leaving 7 bases of the junction unmatched. The CDR3 bases are TGTGCCACCAGTGATGCCAGGGGGGCAGGTCAGCCCCAGCATTTT. Translation gives CATSDARGAGQPQHF.

The V call is TRBV5-1, the J call TRBJ2-5; a possible D gene is TRBD1 (6 bases). The V gene lost 0 bases and the J gene lost 11 bases, with 23 bases spanning the gap. Germline CDR1 is SGHRS and CDR2 is YFSETQ. The CDR3 consists of 16 residues. The CDR3 region is CASSLDRQVPTYEQYF. In DNA form, the CDR3 reads TGCGCCAGCAGCTTGGACAGACAGGTACCCACTTATGAGCAGTACTTC.

The DNA of the CDR3 is TGCGCCAGCAGCGGGGGCCCCTCCTGCAACGAGCAGTTCTTC. Translating it yields CASSGGPSCNEQFF. The chain is built from TRBV5-1 and TRBJ2-1, with D possibly matching TRBD1 (6 bases). CDR1 and CDR2 from the germline V gene are SGHRS and YFSETQ. The germline V and J ends were trimmed by 4 bases and 10 bases, with 18 bases remaining between them. This CDR3 has 14 residues. Full variable domain (remainder filled in from reference TRBV5-1 and TRBJ2-1): KAGVTQTPRYLIKTRGQQVTLSCSPISGHRSVSWYQQTPGQGLQFLFEYFSETQRNKGNFPGRFSGRQFSNSRSEMNVSTLELGDSALYLCASSGGPSCNEQFFGPGTRLTVL.

The chain has TRBV4-3 and TRBJ2-5; D is unclear. The germline CDR1 and CDR2 sequences are LGHNA and YSLEER. The CDR3 sequence is 15 residues long. The V gene lost 0 bases and the J gene lost 5 bases, with 13 bases spanning the gap. The CDR3: CASSQDQGFGETQYF. The CDR3, as DNA: TGCGCCAGCAGCCAAGATCAAGGGTTTGGGGAGACCCAGTACTTC.

This clonotype was counted a few times. The V gene is TRBV19, the J gene TRBJ1-4, with a possible D match to TRBD1 (6 bases). Germline CDR1 LNHDA, CDR2 SQIVND (reference sequence). V was pared by 7 bases and J by 8 bases, with 17 bases between. The CDR3 has 14 residues. This chain's CDR3 is CASNIQGLGEKLFF. CDR3 bases: TGTGCCAGTAACATACAGGGACTAGGGGAAAAACTGTTTTTT.